This T cell receptor beta chain is drawn from a study of cytomegalovirus exposure and HLA in healthy donors. Germline V gives CDR1 KGHSH, CDR2 LQKENI. The CDR3 runs to 14 residues. V gave up 2 bases and J gave up 4 bases, with 11 bases separating them. Researchers ran the PCR with 60 Vbeta and 13 Jbeta primers. Method: immunoSEQ multiplex PCR; TCRdb's copy keeps in-frame clones and lacks some. The sample includes about 160,000 clones, around 83% of them seen just once. Findings of the study overall: A previous analysis found most TCR beta V segments productive roughly 87% or roughly 30% of the time.

Notes on this clone: Its antigen is not identified.

The source material was PBMCs. The chain couples TRBV18 to TRBJ2-5, with a possible D match to TRBD1 (6 bases). The clonotype originates from a man between 18 and 35 years old in good health and CMV-seropositive. DNA for the CDR3: TGTGCCAGCTCACCATACAGGGATGCAGAGACCCAGTACTTC. It encodes CASSPYRDAETQYF.